This is a list of T cell receptor beta chains from one sample in a study of blood T cell repertoires in COVID-19. Here immunoSEQ multiplex PCR was the method, and the copy in TCRdb shows in-frame clones only, minus some. The repertoire consists of 200,000 or so clones, with around four fifths occurring once and the leading ten covering 0.95%. The sample taken for sequencing was peripheral blood. The receptors here all came from a man between 60 and 75 years old with COVID-19, enrolled during active disease. CDR3s include the opening cysteine and the closing phenylalanine or tryptophan. A D gene is named only where the DNA matches it firmly. Rows may omit the clone size; those that give it use once, few, many or a size class.

J | size | V | D | CDR3 | DNA
TRBJ1-1 | - | TRBV7-2 | - | CASSFGARLNAFF | TGTGCCAGCAGCTTTGGAGCTCGCTTAAACGCTTTCTTT
TRBJ2-5 | - | TRBV5-1 | - | CASSLADQETQYF | TGCGCCAGCAGCTTGGCAGACCAAGAGACCCAGTACTTC
TRBJ2-7 | - | TRBV25-1 | TRBD2 | CASSPGLAGENYEQYF | TGTGCCAGCAGCCCTGGACTAGCGGGAGAGAACTACGAGCAGTACTTC
TRBJ1-2 | - | TRBV5-4 | - | CASSSDGADGYTF | TGTGCCAGCAGCTCGGATGGGGCAGATGGCTACACCTTC
TRBJ2-7 | - | TRBV28 | - | CASSPDFDRFSYEQYF | TGTGCCAGCAGCCCTGATTTCGACAGATTCTCCTACGAGCAGTACTTC
TRBJ2-1 | - | TRBV6-2/TRBV6-3 | - | CASSPLSTGEQFF | TGTGCCAGCAGCCCCTTATCGACGGGGGAGCAGTTCTTC
TRBJ1-2 | once | TRBV30 | TRBD1 | CAWSGQGGYGYTF | TGTGCCTGGAGTGGACAGGGTGGCTATGGCTACACCTTC
TRBJ1-2 | - | TRBV30 | TRBD1 | CAWRAAGTGGRYGYTF | TGTGCCTGGAGGGCCGCGGGGACAGGGGGTCGGTATGGCTACACCTTC
TRBJ2-7 | - | TRBV18 | - | CASSPPGLYEQYF | TGTGCCAGCTCACCCCCGGGACTCTACGAGCAGTACTTC
TRBJ2-1 | - | TRBV28 | TRBD2 | CASSLGAGWIDEQFF | TGTGCCAGCAGTTTAGGAGCGGGATGGATCGATGAGCAGTTCTTC
TRBJ1-1 | - | TRBV5-6 | - | CASSLEGRGTEAFF | TGTGCCAGCAGCTTGGAGGGCAGGGGTACTGAAGCTTTCTTT
TRBJ2-7 | - | TRBV7-3 | TRBD2 | CASSYSGGGEQYF | TGTGCCAGCAGTTACAGCGGGGGAGGCGAGCAGTACTTC
TRBJ1-1 | - | TRBV7-9 | TRBD1 | CASSAQGDEAFF | TGTGCCAGCAGCGCTCAGGGGGATGAAGCTTTCTTT
TRBJ1-3 | - | TRBV7-9 | - | CASRGQTGSGNTIYF | TGTGCCAGCAGAGGACAGACAGGCTCTGGAAACACCATATATTTT
TRBJ1-2 | few | TRBV29-1 | TRBD1 | CSVDETGGAGYGYTF | TGCAGCGTTGATGAGACAGGGGGCGCTGGCTATGGCTACACCTTC
TRBJ2-1 | - | TRBV4-2 | TRBD1 | CASSKDRGASYNEQFF | TGTGCCAGCAGCAAAGACAGGGGGGCCTCCTACAATGAGCAGTTCTTC
TRBJ1-4 | - | TRBV7-2 | - | CASSLRRNDEKLFF | TGTGCCAGCAGCTTACGGCGGAACGATGAAAAACTGTTTTTT
TRBJ1-1 | - | TRBV11-2 | - | CASSLLRGTEAFF | TGTGCCAGCAGCTTACTAAGGGGGACTGAAGCTTTCTTT
TRBJ1-6 | - | TRBV12-3/TRBV12-4 | - | CASSFPYSPLHF | TGTGCCAGCAGTTTCCCTTATTCACCCCTCCACTTT
TRBJ1-5 | - | TRBV3-1/TRBV3-2 | - | CASSQGRGYNQPQHF | TGTGCCAGCAGCCAAGGGCGGGGATACAATCAGCCCCAGCATTTT
TRBJ2-5 | few | TRBV6-1 | TRBD1 | CASSGIFTGVGETQYF | TGTGCCAGCAGTGGCATATTTACAGGGGTCGGGGAGACCCAGTACTTC
TRBJ1-2 | - | TRBV28 | TRBD1 | CASRAEGAGYTF | TGTGCCAGCAGGGCCGAGGGGGCTGGCTACACCTTC
TRBJ1-2 | - | TRBV19 | TRBD1 | CASSSRQGGYGYTF | TGTGCCAGTAGTAGTAGACAGGGGGGCTATGGCTACACCTTC
TRBJ1-5 | - | TRBV15 | TRBD1 | CATSTGGYNIKPQHF | TGTGCCACCAGCACAGGGGGTTACAACATAAAGCCCCAGCATTTT
TRBJ2-7 | - | TRBV18 | TRBD1 | CASSGRTGEDEQYF | TGTGCCAGCTCAGGCCGGACAGGGGAGGACGAGCAGTACTTC
TRBJ1-6 | - | TRBV10-3 | TRBD1 | CAIRRDSYSPLHF | TGTGCCATCAGGCGGGACAGTTATTCACCCCTCCACTTT
TRBJ2-1 | - | TRBV10-3 | - | CAISDTASQFF | TGTGCCATCAGTGATACCGCGAGCCAGTTCTTC
TRBJ2-5 | - | TRBV28 | - | CASSLKAEETQYF | TGTGCCAGCAGTTTAAAGGCGGAAGAGACCCAGTACTTC
TRBJ2-3 | - | TRBV5-4 | - | CASSGGKRARADTQYF | TGTGCCAGCAGCGGGGGGAAAAGGGCAAGGGCAGATACGCAGTATTTT
TRBJ2-7 | - | TRBV5-1 | TRBD2 | CASSLAASGSYEQYF | TGCGCCAGCAGCTTGGCCGCTAGCGGGTCCTACGAGCAGTACTTC
TRBJ1-5 | once | TRBV6-2/TRBV6-3 | - | CASSYAGGGNQPQHF | TGTGCCAGCAGTTACGCCGGAGGAGGAAATCAGCCCCAGCATTTT
TRBJ1-5 | - | TRBV7-8 | - | CASSFRVDQPQHF | TGTGCCAGCAGCTTCAGGGTTGATCAGCCCCAGCATTTT
TRBJ1-1 | - | TRBV7-9 | - | CASRTPLAGPNTEAFF | TGTGCCAGCAGGACCCCCTTGGCAGGCCCGAACACTGAAGCTTTCTTT
TRBJ1-6 | few | TRBV11-2 | TRBD1 | CASSLTGLSYNSPLHF | TGTGCCAGCAGCTTGACAGGGCTTTCCTATAATTCACCCCTCCACTTT
TRBJ2-1 | - | TRBV3-1/TRBV3-2 | TRBD1 | CASSQLGGTGWFF | TGTGCCAGCAGCCAACTGGGGGGGACAGGGTGGTTCTTC
TRBJ1-6 | - | TRBV11-3 | - | CASSISGQNNSPLHF | TGTGCCAGCAGCATCTCCGGACAGAATAATTCACCCCTCCACTTT
TRBJ2-6 | - | TRBV10-3 | - | CAISDRRVLGSGANVLTF | TGTGCCATCAGTGATAGGAGGGTGCTAGGATCTGGGGCCAACGTCCTGACTTTC
TRBJ1-2 | - | TRBV6-5 | - | CASRSNYGYTF | TGTGCCAGCCGGTCTAACTATGGCTACACCTTC
TRBJ2-7 | - | TRBV13 | TRBD2 | CASRIRGAYEQYF | TGTGCCAGCAGAATACGGGGGGCCTACGAGCAGTACTTC
TRBJ2-7 | - | TRBV18 | - | CASSPGAAGGYEQYF | TGTGCCAGCTCACCCGGGGCCGCCGGGGGATACGAGCAGTACTTC
TRBJ1-4 | - | TRBV5-6 | - | CASSQAEKLFF | TGTGCCAGCAGTCAAGCTGAAAAACTGTTTTTT
TRBJ1-3 | - | TRBV5-4 | TRBD1 | CASSSEQGAGNTIYF | TGTGCCAGCAGCTCCGAACAGGGGGCTGGAAACACCATATATTTT
TRBJ1-6 | - | TRBV15 | - | CATSRDRGQGTSPLHF | TGTGCCACCAGCAGAGATCGGGGTCAGGGGACTTCACCCCTCCACTTT
TRBJ1-2 | - | TRBV25-1 | - | CASSGRGFGYGYTF | TGTGCCAGCAGTGGACGGGGTTTCGGCTATGGCTACACCTTC
TRBJ2-1 | - | TRBV4-1 | TRBD1 | CASSPGQTYNEQFF | TGCGCCAGCAGCCCGGGACAGACCTACAATGAGCAGTTCTTC
TRBJ2-2 | - | TRBV5-1 | - | CASSLRSRAGAGELFF | TGCGCCAGCAGCTTGAGGAGCAGGGCAGGAGCCGGGGAGCTGTTTTTT
TRBJ1-5 | once | TRBV29-1 | - | CSVGQYSNQPQHF | TGCAGCGTTGGGCAGTATAGCAATCAGCCCCAGCATTTT